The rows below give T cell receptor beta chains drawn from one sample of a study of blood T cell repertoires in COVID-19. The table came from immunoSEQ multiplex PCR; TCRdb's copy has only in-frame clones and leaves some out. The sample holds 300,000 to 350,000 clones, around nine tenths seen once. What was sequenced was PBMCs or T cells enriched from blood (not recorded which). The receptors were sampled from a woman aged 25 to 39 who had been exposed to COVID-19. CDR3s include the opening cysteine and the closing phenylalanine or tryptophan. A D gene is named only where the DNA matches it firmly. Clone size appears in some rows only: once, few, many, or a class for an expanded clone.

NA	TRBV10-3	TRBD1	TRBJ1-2	TGTGCCATCAGTGAGTCGGGACAGGGACTGACAAACTATGGCTACACCTTC	CAISESGQGLTNYGYTF
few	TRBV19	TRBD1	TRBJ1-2	TGTGCCAGTAGGTCCGGGACAGGGGCCTATGGCTACACCTTC	CASRSGTGAYGYTF
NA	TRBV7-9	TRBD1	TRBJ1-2	TGTGCCAGCAGGCTTCACCGACAGGGGTTTTCTTATCATGGCTACACCTTC	CASRLHRQGFSYHGYTF
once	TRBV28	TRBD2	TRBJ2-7	TGTGCCAGCATCGGGGGACTAGCGGACTACGAGCAGTACTTC	CASIGGLADYEQYF
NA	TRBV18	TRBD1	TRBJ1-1	TGTGCCAGCTCACCACTGGACAGGCCCCTTATGAACACTGAAGCTTTCTTT	CASSPLDRPLMNTEAFF
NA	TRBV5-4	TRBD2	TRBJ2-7	TGTGCCAGCAGTTTGGGACATAGCGGGAGGCTATCCTACGAGCAGTACTTC	CASSLGHSGRLSYEQYF
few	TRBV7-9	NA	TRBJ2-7	TGTGCCAGCAGCGCTCACCAATGGATAGCGGAGCAGTACTTC	CASSAHQWIAEQYF
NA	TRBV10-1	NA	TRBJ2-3	TGCGCCAGCAGTGAGACCAGAGGAGGCACAGATACGCAGTATTTT	CASSETRGGTDTQYF
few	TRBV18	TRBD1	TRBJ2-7	TGTGCCAGCTCACCACCGGGACAGGGGACATACGAGCAGTACTTC	CASSPPGQGTYEQYF
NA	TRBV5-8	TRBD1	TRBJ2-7	TGTGCCAGCCCCCTCGACAGGGCGGCCCCCGAGCAGTACTTC	CASPLDRAAPEQYF
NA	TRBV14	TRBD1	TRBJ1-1	TGTGCCAGCAGACAGACCGGGACAGGGGTACGGAACACTGAAGCTTTCTTT	CASRQTGTGVRNTEAFF